This TCR beta chain was captured in a study of brain T cells in children with intractable seizures. Sequenced by immunoSEQ multiplex PCR; TCRdb stores in-frame clones only, minus some. Of about 76,000 clones in the sample, just over 90% were seen once. Study-level points and caveats: Absence of clones before surgery may stem from lower sequencing depth.

Only cases whose brain tissue showed the highest T cell transcript signatures were sequenced. The table lists this clone with a count of one. Its antigen is not known. This TCR was sampled from a boy under two years old with tuberous sclerosis and intractable seizures. Material: peripheral blood, obtained at surgery.

The CDR3 here is CATSPDGTDTQYF. CDR3 nucleotides: TGTGCCACCAGTCCTGATGGGACAGATACGCAGTATTTT. This chain connects TRBV24-1 to TRBJ2-3; D gene uncertain. This CDR3 is 13 amino acids long. The germline gives CDR1 KGHDR, CDR2 SFDVKD. V shed 6 bases and J shed 3 bases, with 9 bases lying between them.